This TCR beta chain was captured by sequencing in a study of shared clonotypes between healthy human individuals. On the study more broadly: The plates for each donor numbered three CD4 naive, three CD4 memory, two CD8 naive and one CD8 memory.

Study outcomes and limitations: Only blood samples were collected, and tissue repertoires likely differ. Depth of sequencing was expected to influence donor clonotype sharing.

CD45RO-negative CD8 cells positively selected for CCR7 made up the naive population, which excluded terminally differentiated effector memory CD45RA+ cells. Germline V gene lookup returns CDR1 SGHNT and CDR2 YYREEE (reference sequence). V shed 3 bases and J shed 4 bases, with 13 bases lying between them. This CDR3 contains 14 residues. Some clones are missing from TCRdb's copy, which holds only in-frame ones; the method was immunoSEQ multiplex PCR. The sample holds roughly 1,800,000 clones, less than 95% seen once. This clone has more than one count but fewer than ten. No antigen is known for it. The chain carries TRBV5-4 and TRBJ1-2; D may be TRBD1 (6 bases). Specimen: naive CD8+ T cells sorted from blood. This receptor was identified in a man between 18 and 35 years old in good health. CDR3 residues: CASSSGRDIYGYTF. For the CDR3, the DNA is TGTGCCAGCAGCTCGGGACGGGACATCTATGGCTACACCTTC.